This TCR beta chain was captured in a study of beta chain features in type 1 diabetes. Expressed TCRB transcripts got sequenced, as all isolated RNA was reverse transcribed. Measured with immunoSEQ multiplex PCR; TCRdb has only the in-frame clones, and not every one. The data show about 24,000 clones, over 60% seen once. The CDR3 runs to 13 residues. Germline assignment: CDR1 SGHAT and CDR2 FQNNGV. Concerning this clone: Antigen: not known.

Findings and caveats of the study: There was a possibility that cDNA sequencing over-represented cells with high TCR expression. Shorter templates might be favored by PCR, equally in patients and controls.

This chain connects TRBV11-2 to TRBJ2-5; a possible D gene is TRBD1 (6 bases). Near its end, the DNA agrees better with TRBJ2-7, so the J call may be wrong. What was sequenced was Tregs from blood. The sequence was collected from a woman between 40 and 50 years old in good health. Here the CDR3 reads CASSLDRGYEQYF. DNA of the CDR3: TGTGCCAGCAGCTTAGACAGGGGCTACGAGCAGTACTTC.